Following are 2 T cell receptor beta chains from one sample sequenced in a study of shared clonotypes between healthy human individuals. Positive CCR7 selection of CD45RO-negative cells yielded the naive CD8 cells, and terminally differentiated effector memory CD45RA+ cells were excluded. Profiled with immunoSEQ multiplex PCR; TCRdb holds only in-frame clones, not every one. The sample consists of roughly 2,000,000 clones, approximately 92% of them appearing once. The sample taken for sequencing was naive CD8+ T cells from PBMCs. All receptors come from a man aged 18-30 years in good health. Some clones in this sample may be carry-over from other donors' samples.

The V and J genes are TRBV7-9 and TRBJ2-4; D remains unclear. Germline CDR1 and CDR2: SEHNR and FQNEAQ (reference sequence). Trimming shortened V by 4 bases and J by 3 bases, and 19 bases separated the two germline ends. The CDR3 contains 17 residues. The CDR3 DNA reads as TGTGCCAGCAGCTCTGACCCAACTCGTTTCGTCAAAAACATTCAGTACTTC. Its translation is CASSSDPTRFVKNIQYF.

The chain is built from TRBV4-1 and TRBJ1-2; D unclear. Trimming removed 1 base from V and 7 bases from J, with 13 bases in between. The CDR3 runs 14 residues. Germline V CDR1 and CDR2: MGHRA, YSYEKL. The CDR3 loop is CASSQALWGGGYTF. In DNA form, the CDR3 reads TGCGCCAGCAGCCAAGCTTTATGGGGTGGTGGCTACACCTTC.